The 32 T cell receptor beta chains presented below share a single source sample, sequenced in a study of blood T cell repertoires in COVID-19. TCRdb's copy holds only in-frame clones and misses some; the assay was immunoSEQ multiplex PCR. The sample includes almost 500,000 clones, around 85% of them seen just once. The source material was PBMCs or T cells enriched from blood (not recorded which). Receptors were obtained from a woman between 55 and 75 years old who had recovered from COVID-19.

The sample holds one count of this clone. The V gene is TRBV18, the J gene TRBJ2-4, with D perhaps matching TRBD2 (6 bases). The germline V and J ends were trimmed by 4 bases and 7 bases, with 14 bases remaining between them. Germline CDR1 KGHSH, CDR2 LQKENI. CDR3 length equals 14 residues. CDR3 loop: CASSLGGVGNIQYF. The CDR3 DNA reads TGTGCCAGCTCACTTGGCGGGGTCGGCAACATTCAGTACTTC.

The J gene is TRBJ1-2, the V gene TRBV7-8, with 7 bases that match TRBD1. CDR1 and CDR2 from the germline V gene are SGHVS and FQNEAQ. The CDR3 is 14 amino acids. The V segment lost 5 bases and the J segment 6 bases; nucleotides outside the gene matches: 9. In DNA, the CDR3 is TGTGCCAGCAGCGTCCTTTTCCAGGGGGATGGCTACACCTTC. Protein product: CASSVLFQGDGYTF.

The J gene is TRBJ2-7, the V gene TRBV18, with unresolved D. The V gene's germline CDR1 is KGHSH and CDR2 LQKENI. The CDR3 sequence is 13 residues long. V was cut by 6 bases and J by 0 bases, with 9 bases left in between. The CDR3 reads CASSRGNSYEQYF. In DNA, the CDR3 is TGTGCCAGCTCTCGAGGCAACTCCTACGAGCAGTACTTC.

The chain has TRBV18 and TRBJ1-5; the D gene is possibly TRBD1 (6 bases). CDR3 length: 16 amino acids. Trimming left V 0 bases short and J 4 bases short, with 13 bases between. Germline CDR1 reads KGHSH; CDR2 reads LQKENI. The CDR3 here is CASSPPRGRGNQPQHF. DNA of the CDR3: TGTGCCAGCTCACCACCGCGGGGGAGGGGGAATCAGCCCCAGCATTTT.

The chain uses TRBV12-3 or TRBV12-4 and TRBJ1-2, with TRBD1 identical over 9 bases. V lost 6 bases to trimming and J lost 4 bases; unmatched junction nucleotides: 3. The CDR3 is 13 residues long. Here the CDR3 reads CASRYRGLYGYTF. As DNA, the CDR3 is TGTGCCAGCAGATACAGGGGGCTCTATGGCTACACCTTC.

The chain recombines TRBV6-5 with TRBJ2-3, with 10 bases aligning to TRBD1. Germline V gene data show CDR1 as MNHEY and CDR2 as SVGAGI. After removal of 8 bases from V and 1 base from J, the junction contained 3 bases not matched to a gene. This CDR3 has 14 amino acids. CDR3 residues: CASGGTGGTDTQYF. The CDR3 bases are TGTGCCAGCGGGGGGACAGGGGGCACAGATACGCAGTATTTT.

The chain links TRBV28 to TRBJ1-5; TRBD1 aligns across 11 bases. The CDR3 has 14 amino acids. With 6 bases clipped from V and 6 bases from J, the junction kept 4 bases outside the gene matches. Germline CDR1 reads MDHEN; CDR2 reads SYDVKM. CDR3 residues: CASRRTGGGQPQHF. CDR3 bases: TGTGCCAGCAGGCGGACAGGGGGCGGTCAGCCCCAGCATTTT.

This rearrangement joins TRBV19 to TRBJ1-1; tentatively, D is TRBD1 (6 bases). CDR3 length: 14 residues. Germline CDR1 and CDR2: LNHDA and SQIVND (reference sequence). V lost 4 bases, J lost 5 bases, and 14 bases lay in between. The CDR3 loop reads CASSTQGPGTEAFF. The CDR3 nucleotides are TGTGCCAGTAGTACTCAGGGGCCAGGAACTGAAGCTTTCTTT.

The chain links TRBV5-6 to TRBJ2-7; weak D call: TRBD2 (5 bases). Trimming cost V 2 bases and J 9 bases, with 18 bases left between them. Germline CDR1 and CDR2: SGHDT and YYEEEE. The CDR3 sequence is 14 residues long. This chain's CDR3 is CASSLVGRRRRQYV. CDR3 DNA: TGTGCCAGCAGCTTAGTTGGCCGGCGGAGGAGGCAGTACGTC.

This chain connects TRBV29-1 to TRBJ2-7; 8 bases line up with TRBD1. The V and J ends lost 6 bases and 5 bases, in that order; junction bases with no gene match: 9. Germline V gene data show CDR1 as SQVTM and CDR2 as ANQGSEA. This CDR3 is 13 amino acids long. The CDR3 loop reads CSVTGTGFNEQYF. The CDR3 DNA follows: TGCAGCGTGACCGGGACAGGTTTCAACGAGCAGTACTTC.

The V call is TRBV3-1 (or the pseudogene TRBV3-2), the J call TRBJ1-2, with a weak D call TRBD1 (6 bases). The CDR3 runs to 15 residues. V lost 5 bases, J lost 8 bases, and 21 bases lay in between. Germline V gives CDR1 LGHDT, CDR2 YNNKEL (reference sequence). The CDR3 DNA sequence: TGTGCCAGCAGCACCCACAGGGTACAAACTGGGGGCTACACCTTC. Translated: CASSTHRVQTGGYTF.

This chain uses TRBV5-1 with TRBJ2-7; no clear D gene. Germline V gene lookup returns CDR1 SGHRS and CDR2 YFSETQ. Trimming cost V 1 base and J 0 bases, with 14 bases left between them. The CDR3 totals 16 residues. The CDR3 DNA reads TGCGCCAGCAGCTTGTACCCGGCTTCTAGCTCCTACGAGCAGTACGTC. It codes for CASSLYPASSSYEQYV.

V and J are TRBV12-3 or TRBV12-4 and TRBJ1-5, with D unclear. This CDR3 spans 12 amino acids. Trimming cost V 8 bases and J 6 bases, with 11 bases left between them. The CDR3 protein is CASAGKRQPQHF. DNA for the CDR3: TGTGCCAGCGCAGGTAAACGTCAGCCCCAGCATTTT.

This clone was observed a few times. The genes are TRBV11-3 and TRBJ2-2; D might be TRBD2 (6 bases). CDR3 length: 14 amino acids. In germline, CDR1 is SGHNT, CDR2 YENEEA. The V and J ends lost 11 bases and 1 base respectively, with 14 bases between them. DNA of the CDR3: TGTGCCCTCTCGGGGGAGCAGAACACCGGGGAGCTGTTTTTT. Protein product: CALSGEQNTGELFF.

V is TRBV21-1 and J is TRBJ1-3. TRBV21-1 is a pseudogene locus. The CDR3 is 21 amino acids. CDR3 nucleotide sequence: TGTGCCAGCAGCAAACGTAAGGCTGAGGCCCCTGTGTGTCTCTCTGGAAACACCATATATTTT. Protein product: CASSKRKAEAPVCLSGNTIYF.

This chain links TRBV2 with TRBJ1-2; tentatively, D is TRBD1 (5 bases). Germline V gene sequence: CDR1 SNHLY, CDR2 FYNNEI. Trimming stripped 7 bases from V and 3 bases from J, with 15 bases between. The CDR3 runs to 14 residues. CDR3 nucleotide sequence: TGTGCCAGCAATGGGTTTGGGGGGGACTATGGCTACACCTTC. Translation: CASNGFGGDYGYTF.

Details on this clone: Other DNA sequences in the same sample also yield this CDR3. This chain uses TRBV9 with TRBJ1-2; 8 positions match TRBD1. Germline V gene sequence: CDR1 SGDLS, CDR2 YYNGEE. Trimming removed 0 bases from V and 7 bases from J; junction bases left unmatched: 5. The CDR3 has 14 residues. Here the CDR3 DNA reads TGTGCCAGCAGCGTAGGTCAGGGGGCTGGTGGCTACACCTTC. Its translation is CASSVGQGAGGYTF.

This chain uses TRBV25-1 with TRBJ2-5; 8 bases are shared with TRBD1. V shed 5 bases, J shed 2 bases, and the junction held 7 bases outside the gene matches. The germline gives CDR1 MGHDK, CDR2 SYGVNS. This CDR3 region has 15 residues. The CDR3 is CASSTPTGDQETQYF. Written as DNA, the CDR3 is TGTGCCAGCAGTACTCCGACAGGGGATCAAGAGACCCAGTACTTC.

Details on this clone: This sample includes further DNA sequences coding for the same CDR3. CDR3: CASSLSAGGNTEAFF. The CDR3 DNA reads as TGCGCCAGCAGCTTGTCGGCGGGAGGGAACACTGAAGCTTTCTTT. The genes are TRBV5-1 and TRBJ1-1; D is unresolved. The CDR3 runs 15 residues. The V end lost 1 base, the J end lost 1 base, and 11 bases lay between the germline ends. Germline CDR1 SGHRS, CDR2 YFSETQ.

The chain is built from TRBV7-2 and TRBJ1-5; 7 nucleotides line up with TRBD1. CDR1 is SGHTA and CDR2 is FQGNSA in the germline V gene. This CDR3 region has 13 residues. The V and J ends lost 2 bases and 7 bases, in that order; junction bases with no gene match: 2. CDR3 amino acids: CASSLTGEQPQHF. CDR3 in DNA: TGTGCCAGCAGCTTAACAGGGGAGCAGCCCCAGCATTTT.

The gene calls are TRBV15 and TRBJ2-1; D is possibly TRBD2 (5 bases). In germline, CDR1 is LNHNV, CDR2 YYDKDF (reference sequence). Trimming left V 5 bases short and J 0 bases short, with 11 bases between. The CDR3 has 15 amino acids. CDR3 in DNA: TGTGCCACCAGCGTAGGGAGAAGCTCCTACAATGAGCAGTTCTTC. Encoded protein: CATSVGRSSYNEQFF.

CDR3 residues: CAIKMGGVTGELFF. In DNA form, the CDR3 reads TGTGCCATCAAAATGGGCGGGGTCACCGGGGAGCTGTTTTTT. This chain connects TRBV10-3 to TRBJ2-2, with a weak D call TRBD2 (6 bases). This CDR3 comprises 14 residues. V lost 7 bases to trimming and J lost 4 bases, with 13 bases between them. Germline V gene sequence: CDR1 ENHRY, CDR2 SYGVKD.

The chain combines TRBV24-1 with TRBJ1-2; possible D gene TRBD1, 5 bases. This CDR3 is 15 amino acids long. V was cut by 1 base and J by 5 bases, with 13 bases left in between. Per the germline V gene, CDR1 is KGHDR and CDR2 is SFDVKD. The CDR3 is CATSDFIRGIYGYTF. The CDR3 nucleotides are TGTGCCACCAGTGATTTTATCCGGGGGATTTATGGCTACACCTTC.

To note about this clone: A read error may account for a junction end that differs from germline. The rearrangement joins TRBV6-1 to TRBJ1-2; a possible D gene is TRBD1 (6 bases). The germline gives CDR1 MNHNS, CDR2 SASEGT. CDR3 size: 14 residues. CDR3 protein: CASREGGQRYGYTF. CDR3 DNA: TGTGCCAGCAGGGAAGGAGGACAGCGCTATGGCTACACCTTC.

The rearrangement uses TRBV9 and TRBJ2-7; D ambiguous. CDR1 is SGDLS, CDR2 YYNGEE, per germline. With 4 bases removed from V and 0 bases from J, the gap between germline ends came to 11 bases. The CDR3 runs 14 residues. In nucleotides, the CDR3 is TGTGCCAGCAGCCCCCTAGGAAGCTCCTACGAGCAGTACTTC. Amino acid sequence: CASSPLGSSYEQYF.

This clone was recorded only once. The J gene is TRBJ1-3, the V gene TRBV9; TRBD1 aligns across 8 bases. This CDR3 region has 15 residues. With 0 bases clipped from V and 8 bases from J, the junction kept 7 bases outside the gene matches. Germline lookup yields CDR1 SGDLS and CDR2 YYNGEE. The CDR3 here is CASSVGQGAEDTIYF. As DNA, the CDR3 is TGTGCCAGCAGCGTAGGTCAGGGGGCGGAAGACACCATATATTTT. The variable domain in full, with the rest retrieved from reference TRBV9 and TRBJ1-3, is DSGVTQTPKHLITATGQRVTLRCSPRSGDLSVYWYQQSLDQGLQFLIQYYNGEERAKGNILERFSAQQFPDLHSELNLSSLELGDSALYFCASSVGQGAEDTIYFGEGSWLTVV.

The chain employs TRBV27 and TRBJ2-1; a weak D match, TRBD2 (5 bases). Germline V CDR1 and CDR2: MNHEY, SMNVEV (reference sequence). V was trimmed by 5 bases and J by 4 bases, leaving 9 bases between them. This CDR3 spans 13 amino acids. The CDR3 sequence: CASSPRDYNEQFF. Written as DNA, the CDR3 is TGTGCCAGCAGTCCCCGGGATTACAATGAGCAGTTCTTC.

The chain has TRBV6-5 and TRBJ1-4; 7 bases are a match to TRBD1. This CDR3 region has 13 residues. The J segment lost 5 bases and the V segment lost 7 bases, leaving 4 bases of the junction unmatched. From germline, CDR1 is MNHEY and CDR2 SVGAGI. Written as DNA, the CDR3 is TGTGCCAGCAAGACAGGGAAAAATGAAAAACTGTTTTTT. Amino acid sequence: CASKTGKNEKLFF.

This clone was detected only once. CDR3 sequence reads: CAITPGQGVQGELFF. The CDR3 coding sequence is TGTGCCATCACCCCGGGACAGGGGGTCCAGGGGGAGCTGTTTTTT. The chain carries TRBV10-3 and TRBJ2-2; 11 nucleotides align to TRBD1. The CDR3 consists of 15 residues. With 7 bases clipped from V and 8 bases from J, the junction kept 9 bases outside the gene matches. Germline CDR1 and CDR2: ENHRY and SYGVKD.

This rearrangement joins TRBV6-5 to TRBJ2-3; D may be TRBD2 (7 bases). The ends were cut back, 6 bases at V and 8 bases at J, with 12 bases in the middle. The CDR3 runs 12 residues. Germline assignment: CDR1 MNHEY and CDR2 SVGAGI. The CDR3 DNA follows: TGTGCCAGCAGGGCAGGGGAGGGTACGCAGTATTTT. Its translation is CASRAGEGTQYF.

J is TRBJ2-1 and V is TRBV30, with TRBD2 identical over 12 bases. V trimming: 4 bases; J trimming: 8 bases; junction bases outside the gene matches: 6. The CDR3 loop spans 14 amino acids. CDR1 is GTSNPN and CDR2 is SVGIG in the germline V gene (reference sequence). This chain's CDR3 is CAWNRLAGDYEQFF. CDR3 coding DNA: TGTGCCTGGAACCGACTAGCGGGGGACTATGAGCAGTTCTTC.

DNA of the CDR3: TGTGCTAGTGGTTTGGACAGGGGCGCCGGCACTGAAGCTTTCTTT. The encoded protein is CASGLDRGAGTEAFF. The V and J genes are TRBV12-5 and TRBJ1-1; 7 bases line up with TRBD1. CDR3 size: 15 residues. CDR1 LGHNT and CDR2 FRNRAP come from the germline V gene. Trimming removed 1 base from V and 4 bases from J; junction bases left unmatched: 6.